This T cell receptor (beta chain) was observed in a study of spatial heterogeneity in lung cancer. Study information: PBMC collected at follow-up were sequenced when available, a median of around 25 months after resection.

The CDR3 is 16 amino acids. Germline-derived CDR1 and CDR2 are MGHRA and YSYEKL. The germline V and J ends were trimmed by 3 bases and 3 bases, with 15 bases remaining between them. Time point defined: blood at routine non-recurrence follow-up after resection. Sequencing covered unsorted whole RNA taken from tumor, nontumor lung or frozen PBMC. TCRdb used MiXCR to reprocess the 5' RACE reads, holding one entry per CDR3 protein. The sample gives about 94,000 distinct CDR3 sequences, approximately 19% of which show up once; around a fifth is in the top ten. The clonotype originates from a male donor with early-stage non-small cell lung cancer. V is TRBV4-1 and J is TRBJ1-3; D remains ambiguous. The input for sequencing was PBMCs, taken at follow-up. Here the CDR3 DNA reads TGCGCCAGCAGCCAGACGTACGGGGAGGGTGGAAACACCATATATTTT. It specifies CASSQTYGEGGNTIYF.